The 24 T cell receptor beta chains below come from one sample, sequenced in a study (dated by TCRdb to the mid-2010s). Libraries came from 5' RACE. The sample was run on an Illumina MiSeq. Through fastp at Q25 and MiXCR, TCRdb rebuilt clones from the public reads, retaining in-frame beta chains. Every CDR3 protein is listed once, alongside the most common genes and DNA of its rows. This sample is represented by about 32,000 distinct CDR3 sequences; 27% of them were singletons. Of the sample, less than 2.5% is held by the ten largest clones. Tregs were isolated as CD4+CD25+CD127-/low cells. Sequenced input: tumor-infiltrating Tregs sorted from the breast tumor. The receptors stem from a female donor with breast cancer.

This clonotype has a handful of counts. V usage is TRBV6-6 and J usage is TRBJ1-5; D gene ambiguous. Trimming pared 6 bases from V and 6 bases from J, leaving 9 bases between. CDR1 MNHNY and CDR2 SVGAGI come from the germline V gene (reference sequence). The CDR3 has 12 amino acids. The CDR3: CASSHFGQPQHF. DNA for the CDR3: TGTGCCAGCAGCCACTTCGGTCAGCCCCAGCATTTT.

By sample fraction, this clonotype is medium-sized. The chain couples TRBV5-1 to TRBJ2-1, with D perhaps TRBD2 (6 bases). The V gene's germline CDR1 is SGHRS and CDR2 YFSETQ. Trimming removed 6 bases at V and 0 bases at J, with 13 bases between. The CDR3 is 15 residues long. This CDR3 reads CASMGGINSYNEQFF. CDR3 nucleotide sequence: TGCGCCAGCATGGGCGGGATCAACTCCTACAATGAGCAGTTCTTC.

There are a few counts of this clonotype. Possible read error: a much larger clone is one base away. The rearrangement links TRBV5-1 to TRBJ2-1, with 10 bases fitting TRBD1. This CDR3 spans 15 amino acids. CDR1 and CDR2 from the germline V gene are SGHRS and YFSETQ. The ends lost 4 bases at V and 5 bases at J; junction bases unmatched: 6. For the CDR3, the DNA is TGCGCCAGCAGCACCGGACAGGGGGTCGACAATGAGCAGTTCTTC. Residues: CASSTGQGVDNEQFF.

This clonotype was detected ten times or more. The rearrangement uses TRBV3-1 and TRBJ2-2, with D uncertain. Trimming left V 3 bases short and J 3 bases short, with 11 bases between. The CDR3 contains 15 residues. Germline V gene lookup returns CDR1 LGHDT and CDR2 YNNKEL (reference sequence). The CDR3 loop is CASSQLNGHTGELFF. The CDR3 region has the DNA TGTGCCAGCAGCCAGCTAAACGGACACACCGGGGAGCTGTTTTTT.

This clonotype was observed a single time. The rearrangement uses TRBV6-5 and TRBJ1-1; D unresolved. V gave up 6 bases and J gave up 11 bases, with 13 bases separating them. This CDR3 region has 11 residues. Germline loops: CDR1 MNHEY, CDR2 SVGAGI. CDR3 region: CASSSRLGAFF. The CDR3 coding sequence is TGTGCCAGCAGCAGCAGGCTTGGGGCTTTCTTT.

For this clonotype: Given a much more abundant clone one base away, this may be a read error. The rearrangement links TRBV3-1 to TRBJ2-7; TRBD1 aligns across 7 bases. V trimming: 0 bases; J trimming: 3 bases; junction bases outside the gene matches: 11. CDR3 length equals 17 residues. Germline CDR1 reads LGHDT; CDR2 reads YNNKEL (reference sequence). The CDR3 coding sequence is TGTGCCAGCAGCCAAGATGCTGGCGAGACAGGGTACTACGAGCAGTACTTC. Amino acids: CASSQDAGETGYYEQYF.

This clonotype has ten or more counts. Here the CDR3 reads CASTRLAGTSTDTQYF. In DNA, the CDR3 is TGTGCCAGCACCAGACTAGCGGGGACTAGCACAGATACGCAGTATTTT. This chain links TRBV6-5 with TRBJ2-3; TRBD2 aligns across 11 bases. Losses at the gene ends were 7 bases for V and 0 bases for J; bases not matched to a gene: 6. Germline CDR1 reads MNHEY; CDR2 reads SVGAGI. CDR3 size: 16 residues.

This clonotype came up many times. The CDR3 sequence: CASSPDRGRDNEQFF. CDR3 nucleotide sequence: TGTGCCAGCAGCCCGGACAGGGGGAGGGACAATGAGCAGTTCTTC. This chain joins TRBV3-1 and TRBJ2-1; the match to TRBD1 covers 10 bases. CDR1 is LGHDT, CDR2 YNNKEL, per germline (reference sequence). V was clipped by 4 bases and J by 5 bases; unmatched bases: 5. This CDR3 is 15 amino acids long.

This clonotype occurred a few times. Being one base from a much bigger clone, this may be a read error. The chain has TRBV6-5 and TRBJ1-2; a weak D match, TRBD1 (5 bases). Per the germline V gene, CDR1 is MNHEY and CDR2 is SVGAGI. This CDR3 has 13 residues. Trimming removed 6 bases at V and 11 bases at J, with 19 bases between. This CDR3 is CASSYGAGWRYTF. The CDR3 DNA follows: TGTGCCAGCAGCTACGGCGCAGGGTGGAGGTACACCTTC.

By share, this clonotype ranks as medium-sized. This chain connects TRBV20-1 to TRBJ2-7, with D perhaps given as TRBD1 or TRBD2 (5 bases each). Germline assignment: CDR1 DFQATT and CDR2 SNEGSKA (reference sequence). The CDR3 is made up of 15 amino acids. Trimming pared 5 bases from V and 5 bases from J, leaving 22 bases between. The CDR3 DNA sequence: TGCAGTGCTGGGGTCGGGGCAGGGTCTGCGCACGAGCAGTACTTC. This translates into CSAGVGAGSAHEQYF.

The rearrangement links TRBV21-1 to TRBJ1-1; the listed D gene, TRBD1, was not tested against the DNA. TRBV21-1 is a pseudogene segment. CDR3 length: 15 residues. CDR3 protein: CASSKVMRGCTEAFF. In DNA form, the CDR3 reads TGTGCCAGCAGCAAAGTCATGAGGGGGTGCACTGAAGCTTTCTTT.

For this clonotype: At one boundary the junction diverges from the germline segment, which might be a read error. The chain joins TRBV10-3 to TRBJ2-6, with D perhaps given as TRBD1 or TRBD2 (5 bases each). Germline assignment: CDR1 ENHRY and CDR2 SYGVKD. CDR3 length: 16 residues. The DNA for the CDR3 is TGTGCCATCAGTGAGTCTACGGGGTCCGGGGCCGACGTCCTGACTTTC. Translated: CAISESTGSGADVLTF.

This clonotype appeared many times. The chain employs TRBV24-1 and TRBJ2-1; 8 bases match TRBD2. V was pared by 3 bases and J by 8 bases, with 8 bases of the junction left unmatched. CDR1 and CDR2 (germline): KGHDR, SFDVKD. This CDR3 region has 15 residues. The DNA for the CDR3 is TGTGCCACCAGTGATCCCAGCGGGAGCAACTATGAGCAGTTCTTC. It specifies CATSDPSGSNYEQFF.

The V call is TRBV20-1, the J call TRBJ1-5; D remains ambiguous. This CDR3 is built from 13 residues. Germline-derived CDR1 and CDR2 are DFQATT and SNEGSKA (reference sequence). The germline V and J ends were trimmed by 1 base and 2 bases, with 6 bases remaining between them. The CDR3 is CSARGVGNQPQHF. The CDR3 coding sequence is TGCAGTGCTAGAGGTGTGGGCAATCAGCCCCAGCATTTT.

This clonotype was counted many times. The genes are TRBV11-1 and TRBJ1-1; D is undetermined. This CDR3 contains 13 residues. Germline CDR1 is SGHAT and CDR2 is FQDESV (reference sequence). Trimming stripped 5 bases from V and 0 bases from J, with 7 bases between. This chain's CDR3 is CASSKFMNTEAFF. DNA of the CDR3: TGTGCCAGCAGCAAGTTTATGAACACTGAAGCTTTCTTT.

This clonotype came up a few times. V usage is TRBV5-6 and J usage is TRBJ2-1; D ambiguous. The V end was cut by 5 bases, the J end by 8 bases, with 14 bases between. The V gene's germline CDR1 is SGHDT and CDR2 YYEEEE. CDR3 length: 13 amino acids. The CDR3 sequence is CASSTWSGDEQFF. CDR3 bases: TGTGCCAGCAGTACTTGGTCCGGCGATGAGCAGTTCTTC.

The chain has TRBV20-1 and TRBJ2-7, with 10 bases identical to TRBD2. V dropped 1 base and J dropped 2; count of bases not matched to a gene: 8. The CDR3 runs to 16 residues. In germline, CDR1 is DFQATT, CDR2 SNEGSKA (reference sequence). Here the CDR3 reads CSARGASGSPAYEQYF. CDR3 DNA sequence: TGCAGTGCTAGAGGGGCTAGCGGGAGCCCCGCCTACGAGCAGTACTTC.

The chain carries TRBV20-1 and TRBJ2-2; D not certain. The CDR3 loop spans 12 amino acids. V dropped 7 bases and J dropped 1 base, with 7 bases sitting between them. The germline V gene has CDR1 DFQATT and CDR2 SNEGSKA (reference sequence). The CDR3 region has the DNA TGCAGTGAGTCAGGGAACACCGGGGAGCTGTTTTTT. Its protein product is CSESGNTGELFF.

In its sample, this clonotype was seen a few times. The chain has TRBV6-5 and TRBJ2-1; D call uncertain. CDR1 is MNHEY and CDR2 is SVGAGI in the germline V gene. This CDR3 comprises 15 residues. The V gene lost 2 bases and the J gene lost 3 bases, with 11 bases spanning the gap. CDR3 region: CASSYRGVNYNEQFF. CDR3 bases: TGTGCCAGCAGTTACCGTGGCGTGAACTACAATGAGCAGTTCTTC.

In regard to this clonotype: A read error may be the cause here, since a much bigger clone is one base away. CDR3 sequence (DNA): TGTGCCACCAGTGATTTGCGGGATCCGAACATCGGGGAGCTGTTTTTT. Its protein product is CATSDLRDPNIGELFF. J is TRBJ2-2 and V is TRBV24-1; D is possibly TRBD2 (5 bases). Looked up from germline, CDR1 is KGHDR and CDR2 is SFDVKD. CDR3 length: 16 amino acids.

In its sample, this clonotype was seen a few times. The CDR3: CSGLTASTDTQYF. The CDR3 nucleotides are TGCAGCGGCCTGACAGCTAGCACAGATACGCAGTATTTT. The chain employs TRBV29-1 and TRBJ2-3, with D perhaps TRBD1 (5 bases). Germline V gene sequence: CDR1 SQVTM, CDR2 ANQGSEA. Trimming removed 7 bases at V and 0 bases at J, with 11 bases between. This CDR3 region has 13 residues.

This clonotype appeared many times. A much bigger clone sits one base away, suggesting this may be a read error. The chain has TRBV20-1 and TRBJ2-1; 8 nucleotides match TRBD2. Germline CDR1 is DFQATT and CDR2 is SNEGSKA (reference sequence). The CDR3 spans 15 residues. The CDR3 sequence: CSAHGRAGSYNVQFF. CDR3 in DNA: TGCAGTGCCCACGGGAGGGCCGGTTCCTACAATGTGCAGTTCTTC.

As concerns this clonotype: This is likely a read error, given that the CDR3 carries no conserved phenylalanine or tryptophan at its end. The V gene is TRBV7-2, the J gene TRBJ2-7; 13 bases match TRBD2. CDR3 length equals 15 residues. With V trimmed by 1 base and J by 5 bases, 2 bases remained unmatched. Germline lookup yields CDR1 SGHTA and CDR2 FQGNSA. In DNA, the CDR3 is TGTGCCAGCAGCTTAGAGGGACTAGCGGGACACGAGCAGTACTCC. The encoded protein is CASSLEGLAGHEQYS.

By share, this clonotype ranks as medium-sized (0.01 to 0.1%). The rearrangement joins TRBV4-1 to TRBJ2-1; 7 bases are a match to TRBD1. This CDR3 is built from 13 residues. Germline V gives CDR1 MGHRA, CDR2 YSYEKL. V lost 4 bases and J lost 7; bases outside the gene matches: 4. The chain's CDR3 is CASSRTGGNEQFF. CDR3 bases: TGCGCCAGCAGCCGGACAGGCGGGAATGAGCAGTTCTTC.